The 2 T cell receptor beta chains presented below share a single source sample, sequenced in a study of CD4+ T cells in melanoma. Sequenced by immunoSEQ multiplex PCR; TCRdb stores in-frame clones only, minus some. The sample has 10,000 or so clones; around two thirds are singletons. The sequencing sample was made of cells from a culture (not recorded whether cultured in vitro). These receptors all stem from a human donor with melanoma.

The chain links TRBV6-6 to TRBJ2-1, with unresolved D. Per germline, CDR1 MNHNY and CDR2 SVGAGI (reference sequence). Trimming cost V 2 bases and J 9 bases, with 14 bases left between them. CDR3 length: 14 residues. The CDR3 loop reads CASSYAEWLGEQFF. The DNA of the CDR3 is TGTGCCAGCAGTTACGCGGAATGGCTCGGTGAGCAGTTCTTC.

V usage is TRBV14 and J usage is TRBJ1-6, with D hard to call. This CDR3 is 14 amino acids long. Trimming removed 5 bases at V and 8 bases at J, with 13 bases between. Germline V gene data show CDR1 as SGHDN and CDR2 as FVKESK. The CDR3 here is CASSEGREYSPLHF. DNA of the CDR3: TGTGCCAGCAGCGAAGGACGGGAATATTCACCCCTCCACTTT.